These T cell receptor beta chains were read from a single sample in a study of OX40 agonist ivuxolimab in advanced cancers. TCRdb's table, derived via immunoSEQ multiplex PCR, lists solely in-frame clones and lacks some. The sample gives about 68,000 clones, roughly 84% of which show up once; around 1.5% is in the top ten. Sequences were derived from CD4+ or CD8+ T cells sorted from blood, sampled in a trial of the OX40 agonist ivuxolimab. All receptors come from an adult with an advanced solid tumor such as melanoma, head and neck, liver or kidney cancer. CDR3s include the opening cysteine and the closing phenylalanine or tryptophan. D genes are given only for firm matches. A row's size may be missing; if present it is once, few, many or a size class.

abundance	v_gene	d_gene	j_gene	CDR3aa	CDR3nt
once	TRBV7-2	TRBD2	TRBJ2-7	CASSLGTRTYEQYF	TGTGCCAGCAGCTTGGGGACTAGGACCTACGAGCAGTACTTC
NA	TRBV5-1	TRBD2	TRBJ2-7	CASSFGGAAGDEQYF	TGCGCCAGCAGCTTTGGGGGAGCAGCGGGGGACGAGCAGTACTTC
NA	TRBV30	NA	TRBJ2-7	CAWSPGAGGGGGTYEQYF	TGTGCCTGGAGTCCCGGGGCCGGAGGGGGGGGAGGGACCTACGAGCAGTACTTC
NA	TRBV4-3	NA	TRBJ1-1	CASSQDRRGGNTEAFF	TGCGCCAGCAGCCAAGACCGCCGGGGAGGGAACACTGAAGCTTTCTTT
few	TRBV19	TRBD2	TRBJ2-7	CASSAPGLERHEQYF	TGTGCCAGTAGTGCCCCGGGACTAGAGAGACACGAGCAGTACTTC
NA	TRBV18	NA	TRBJ2-5	CASSPVDRGETQYF	TGTGCCAGCTCACCTGTCGATCGGGGAGAGACCCAGTACTTC
NA	TRBV29-1	NA	TRBJ2-7	CSVEDPFGFREQYF	TGCAGCGTTGAAGATCCATTCGGGTTCCGCGAGCAGTACTTC
NA	TRBV28	NA	TRBJ2-7	CASNRGYEQYF	TGTGCCAGCAACCGGGGTTACGAGCAGTACTTC
NA	TRBV5-6	NA	TRBJ2-7	CASWNYEQYF	TGTGCCAGCTGGAATTACGAGCAGTACTTC
NA	TRBV10-3	TRBD2	TRBJ2-1	CAIRTSGTNNEQFF	TGTGCCATCAGAACTAGCGGAACAAACAATGAGCAGTTCTTC
NA	TRBV10-3	NA	TRBJ2-1	CAIRRDRNSYNEQFF	TGTGCCATCAGAAGAGACAGGAATTCCTACAATGAGCAGTTCTTC
NA	TRBV10-3	NA	TRBJ2-7	CATGQLYEQYF	TGTGCCACCGGACAGCTCTACGAGCAGTACTTC
NA	TRBV6-4	TRBD1	TRBJ2-2	CASSEQGMAGELFF	TGTGCCAGCAGTGAACAGGGGATGGCCGGGGAGCTGTTTTTT
few	TRBV5-1	NA	TRBJ2-7	CASSLDGGTPYEQYF	TGCGCCAGCAGCTTGGACGGCGGGACACCCTACGAGCAGTACTTC
NA	TRBV10-3	NA	TRBJ2-3	CAINTQLITDTQYF	TGTGCCATCAACACCCAACTTATCACAGATACGCAGTATTTT